The clone carrying this TCR beta chain has a count of ten or more. Time point here: newly diagnosed GD, antithyroid drugs for less than 3 months. Researchers made the TCR library from RNA that was extracted from PBMCs. Per germline, CDR1 MNHEY and CDR2 SVGEGT. With V trimmed by 4 bases and J by 5 bases, 10 bases remained unmatched. The CDR3 consists of 15 residues. The sample is drawn from a study of regulatory T cells in long-lasting Graves disease. In building TCR beta libraries, iRepertoire HTBI primers were used together with Arm-PCR of CDR3 regions. In TCRdb, the multiplex PCR reads were re-called with MiXCR into one record per CDR3 protein. The repertoire holds some 330,000 distinct CDR3 sequences, with approximately 12% as singletons. These data are also associated with another study on T cells in Graves' hyperthyroidism and ophthalmopathy.

Here the sequenced sample was peripheral blood mononuclear cells (PBMCs), taken at new diagnosis, from a patient treated with antithyroid drugs. This clonotype was obtained from a woman aged 18-29 years with Graves disease. This sequence joins TRBV6-2 or TRBV6-3 and TRBJ2-5; 7 bases agree with TRBD2. The CDR3 region is CASSSTTGGAETQYF. CDR3 nucleotide sequence: TGTGCCAGCAGTTCGACAACGGGGGGTGCGGAGACCCAGTACTTC.